This passage covers 16 T cell receptor beta chains from one sample sequenced in a study of cytomegalovirus exposure and HLA in healthy donors. Primers for the PCR totalled 60 Vbeta and 13 Jbeta. Using immunoSEQ multiplex PCR, the repertoire was profiled, and TCRdb retains in-frame clones only, with some absent. The table has about 120,000 clones, roughly 70% seen once. Sequences were obtained from PBMCs. Source of these receptors: a woman between 40 and 50 years old in good health and CMV-seropositive.

V is TRBV10-3 and J is TRBJ2-7; D remains unclear. Germline lookup yields CDR1 ENHRY and CDR2 SYGVKD. Deletions cut 6 bases from V and 2 bases from J, with 5 bases between. This CDR3 contains 11 residues. In nucleotides, the CDR3 is TGTGCCATCAGCCATGCCTACGAGCAGTACTTC. Protein: CAISHAYEQYF.

The chain carries TRBV5-4 and TRBJ1-1, with D possibly TRBD1 on 5 matching bases. CDR3 length: 14 residues. Germline CDR1 and CDR2: SGHNT and YYREEE (reference sequence). For the CDR3, the DNA is TGTGCAGAAGGGGAAGGGGCTAAGAACACTGAAGCTTTCTTT. Its translation is CAEGEGAKNTEAFF.

The chain uses TRBV7-2 and TRBJ2-7, with 10 positions matching TRBD2. The CDR3 sequence is 13 residues long. Per germline, CDR1 SGHTA and CDR2 FQGNSA. Losses at the gene ends were 8 bases for V and 0 bases for J; bases not matched to a gene: 1. This CDR3 reads CASWTSGSYEQYF. CDR3 coding DNA: TGTGCCAGCTGGACTAGCGGCTCCTACGAGCAGTACTTC.

The rearrangement uses TRBV2 and TRBJ2-7; tentatively, D is TRBD1 (5 bases). V lost 7 bases, J lost 3 bases, and 16 bases lay in between. This CDR3 comprises 14 residues. CDR1 is SNHLY, CDR2 FYNNEI, per germline. The CDR3 spells CASMPLSGNYEQYF. The CDR3 DNA is TGTGCCAGCATGCCTCTTTCAGGGAACTACGAGCAGTACTTC.

The chain links TRBV30 to TRBJ1-1; D is unresolved. The V and J ends lost 0 bases and 0 bases respectively, with 14 bases between them. Germline V lookup: CDR1 GTSNPN, CDR2 SVGIG (reference sequence). This CDR3 comprises 16 residues. The CDR3 is CAWSVPIGRVNTEAFF. The CDR3 DNA sequence: TGTGCCTGGAGTGTACCAATCGGGAGAGTGAACACTGAAGCTTTCTTT.

The table lists this clone with a count of one. V gene TRBV28 combines with J gene TRBJ2-3; 9 nucleotides match TRBD2. V lost 5 bases and J lost 1; bases outside the gene matches: 16. Germline V gene lookup returns CDR1 MDHEN and CDR2 SYDVKM. The CDR3 is 19 amino acids. In nucleotides, the CDR3 is TGTGCCAGCAGTATCGGACTAGCGAGATTAGGGAGACGCACAGATACGCAGTATTTT. Protein product: CASSIGLARLGRRTDTQYF.

The rearrangement uses TRBV2 and TRBJ2-5; no definite D call. Trimming took off 3 bases at V and 4 bases at J, with 6 bases between the two ends. Per germline, CDR1 SNHLY and CDR2 FYNNEI. The CDR3 sequence is 12 residues long. The CDR3 DNA follows: TGTGCCAGCAGTGAGCTGAGAGAGACCCAGTACTTC. Encoded protein: CASSELRETQYF.

The chain has TRBV5-1 and TRBJ2-5; 9 bases are shared with TRBD2. V shed 1 base and J 5 bases; nucleotides not matched to a gene: 3. The germline V gene encodes CDR1 SGHRS and CDR2 YFSETQ. The CDR3 totals 14 residues. CDR3 protein: CASSLQTSGETQYF. The CDR3 nucleotides are TGCGCCAGCAGCTTGCAAACTAGCGGGGAGACCCAGTACTTC. Combining the CDR3 with reference TRBV5-1 and TRBJ2-5 gives the whole variable domain KAGVTQTPRYLIKTRGQQVTLSCSPISGHRSVSWYQQTPGQGLQFLFEYFSETQRNKGNFPGRFSGRQFSNSRSEMNVSTLELGDSALYLCASSLQTSGETQYFGPGTRLLVL.

This clone was found a few times. The chain carries TRBV7-2 and TRBJ1-5; no clear D gene. The CDR3 runs 13 residues. CDR1 is SGHTA and CDR2 is FQGNSA in the germline V gene. V was shortened by 5 bases and J by 6 bases, with 11 bases between the two germline ends. The CDR3 DNA reads as TGTGCCAGCAGCAGCCGGGAAGCTCAGCCCCAGCATTTT. Protein product: CASSSREAQPQHF.

The genes are TRBV11-3 and TRBJ1-5; no firm D call. V dropped 8 bases and J dropped 0 bases, with 11 bases sitting between them. The CDR3 contains 14 residues. From germline, CDR1 is SGHNT and CDR2 YENEEA. The CDR3 sequence: CASSWSHSNQPQHF. The CDR3 DNA reads TGTGCCAGCTCGTGGAGCCATAGCAATCAGCCCCAGCATTTT.

V and J are TRBV27 and TRBJ1-1; D is unclear. Trimming removed 9 bases at V and 4 bases at J, with 12 bases between. This CDR3 has 12 amino acids. Germline V gives CDR1 MNHEY, CDR2 SMNVEV (reference sequence). Here the CDR3 reads CASGGLGTEAFF. The CDR3 nucleotides read TGTGCCAGTGGCGGGCTGGGCACTGAAGCTTTCTTT.

The genes are TRBV27 and TRBJ2-3, with 8 nucleotides matching TRBD1. Trimming at V came to 6 bases and at J to 0 bases, leaving 5 bases not matched to a gene. This CDR3 has 15 residues. Germline lookup yields CDR1 MNHEY and CDR2 SMNVEV (reference sequence). The CDR3 bases are TGTGCCAGCAGAAACAGGGGGAGTAGCACAGATACGCAGTATTTT. Its translation is CASRNRGSSTDTQYF.

This rearrangement joins TRBV27 to TRBJ2-2; possible D gene TRBD1, 5 bases. The CDR3 spans 16 residues. Germline loops: CDR1 MNHEY, CDR2 SMNVEV (reference sequence). V lost 4 bases to trimming and J lost 3 bases, with 15 bases between them. DNA for the CDR3: TGTGCCAGCAGTTCAAGGGTCTCAGGGTACACCGGGGAGCTGTTTTTT. It is translated as CASSSRVSGYTGELFF.

The chain recombines TRBV7-2 with TRBJ1-5; possibly TRBD1 for D (5 bases). Per the germline V gene, CDR1 is SGHTA and CDR2 is FQGNSA. Trimming stripped 5 bases from V and 0 bases from J, with 14 bases between. The CDR3 extends over 16 amino acids. The DNA of the CDR3 is TGTGCCAGCAGCCGGGACTGGGTTAATAGCAATCAGCCCCAGCATTTT. This sequence encodes CASSRDWVNSNQPQHF.

The V gene is TRBV14, the J gene TRBJ1-4; the D gene is possibly TRBD1 (6 bases). The CDR3 has 15 residues. V lost 2 bases, J lost 7 bases, and 14 bases lay in between. Germline values: CDR1 SGHDN, CDR2 FVKESK. The CDR3 here is CASSQQGLVGEKLFF. For the CDR3, the DNA is TGTGCCAGCAGCCAACAGGGGCTGGTGGGTGAAAAACTGTTTTTT. Drawing the rest from reference TRBV14 and TRBJ1-4, the complete variable domain is EAGVTQFPSHSVIEKGQTVTLRCDPISGHDNLYWYRRVMGKEIKFLLHFVKESKQDESGMPNNRFLAERTGGTYSTLKVQPAELEDSGVYFCASSQQGLVGEKLFFGSGTQLSVL.

The table lists this clone with a few counts. The chain is built from TRBV13 and TRBJ2-7; 10 bases map to TRBD2. The CDR3 sequence is 15 residues long. Germline lookup yields CDR1 PRHDT and CDR2 FYEKMQ (reference sequence). V lost 4 bases to trimming and J lost 4 bases; unmatched junction nucleotides: 7. CDR3 nucleotide sequence: TGTGCCAGCAGCTCCAGGACTAGCGGTGAATACGAGCAGTACTTC. It specifies CASSSRTSGEYEQYF.